This TCR beta chain is drawn from a study of cytomegalovirus exposure and HLA in healthy donors. In the study overall: A subsequent analysis reported that the roughly 120 validation repertoires were produced on the same platform that had also been used for the 600 to 800 first-cohort repertoires.

The table lists this clone with a count of one. The target antigen is unknown. Repertoires were generated with immunoSEQ multiplex PCR, while TCRdb's copy carries only in-frame clones and drops some. In the table there are some 60,000 clones, about 96% of which are singletons. While the first cohort had 500 to 700 subjects, the donors belonged to the separate validation cohort of about 110 subjects. V was trimmed by 5 bases and J by 3 bases, leaving 10 bases between them. CDR1 is MNHNS, CDR2 SASEGT, per germline. The CDR3 is 13 residues long. Whole-study results and caveats: The investigators catalogued 164 TCR beta chains as cytomegalovirus-associated. Across donors, most TCRs were seen rarely, yet some public ones were widespread.

The chain employs TRBV6-1 and TRBJ1-1, with no clear D. Sequencing input: PBMCs. The receptor's source is a man aged 18 to 30 in good health and CMV-seronegative. The chain's CDR3 is CASSSGLHTEAFF. CDR3 bases: TGTGCCAGCAGTTCGGGGTTACACACTGAAGCTTTCTTT.